This TCR beta chain was recovered during a study of type 1 and type 2 diabetes patients. In the study overall: Sequencing for the whole study yielded about 20 million paired-end reads.

In regard to this clonotype: Antigen: not known.

PCR was run on genomic DNA. Multiplex PCR with 30 forward and 13 reverse primers amplified the TCR beta CDR3. One entry per CDR3 protein results from TCRdb running MiXCR on the multiplex PCR reads. The sample consists of fewer than 350,000 distinct CDR3 sequences, roughly 48% of them appearing once. Peripheral blood, 7.5 to 10 milliliters per participant, was collected. V was clipped by 6 bases and J by 7 bases; unmatched bases: 5. The V gene's germline CDR1 is SGHTA and CDR2 FQGNSA. This CDR3 contains 13 residues. Findings and caveats of the study: Type 2 diabetes and control samples shared highly correlated V and J usage, averaging approximately 0.97.

The rearrangement joins TRBV7-2 to TRBJ2-2; the match to TRBD2 covers 7 bases. Source material: peripheral blood mononuclear cells (PBMCs). The TCR was taken from a man between 18 and 29 years old with type 2 diabetes. CDR3 region: CASRKGGDGELFF. CDR3 DNA sequence: TGTGCCAGCAGAAAGGGAGGGGACGGGGAGCTGTTTTTT.